This T cell receptor (beta chain) was found in a study of PD-1 blockade in classical Hodgkin lymphoma. General study findings and limits: Complete responders matched newly diagnosed patients in baseline diversity. When nivolumab was started under 1 year after ASCT, patients were excluded. The authors have not defined what causes the repertoire differences, possibly disease activity or prior therapy. Newly diagnosed patients were reported to start with lower TCR diversity than healthy donors.

Concerning this clone: Its antigen is currently unknown.

After autologous stem cell transplantation all patients relapsed, and prior brentuximab vedotin exposure differed between cohorts. TCRdb's copy holds only in-frame clones and misses some; the assay was immunoSEQ multiplex PCR. The sample records some 84,000 clones, around nine tenths being singletons. The CDR3 loop spans 15 amino acids. The germline V gene encodes CDR1 MDHEN and CDR2 SYDVKM. Trimming took off 3 bases at V and 2 bases at J, with 13 bases between the two ends. This sequence was found in a human donor with classical Hodgkin lymphoma. The sample was peripheral blood mononuclear cells (PBMCs), taken before the second cycle of nivolumab. The V and J genes are TRBV28 and TRBJ1-2; D may be TRBD1 (6 bases). The CDR3 coding sequence is TGTGCCAGCAGTTTTTTTCCAGGGGTAAACTATGGCTACACCTTC. This sequence encodes CASSFFPGVNYGYTF.